The rows below give T cell receptor beta chains drawn from one sample of a study of blood T cell repertoires in COVID-19. Sequencing used immunoSEQ multiplex PCR; TCRdb keeps in-frame clones, though not all of them. Found here are roughly 92,000 clones, roughly 84% of them singletons; the top ten hold 30% to 35%. The sample consisted of peripheral blood. Every receptor here comes from a woman older than 75 with active or convalescent COVID-19. Each CDR3 is given with its conserved first and last residue. Each record gives: clone size, CDR3 length, D gene, J gene, V gene, CDR3 DNA, CDR3 protein. The D gene is left open where the match is weak. Rows may omit the clone size; those that give it use once, few, many or a size class.

clone_size: -; cdr3_length: 14; d_call: TRBD2; j_call: TRBJ2-3; v_call: TRBV11-1; cdr3_nt: TGTGCCAGCAGACTGGGGGGGAGCGGAGATACGCAGTATTTT; cdr3_aa: CASRLGGSGDTQYF
clone_size: once; cdr3_length: 14; d_call: -; j_call: TRBJ1-3; v_call: TRBV7-2; cdr3_nt: TGTGCCAGCAGCAGACTGACTCCCGGAAACACCATATATTTT; cdr3_aa: CASSRLTPGNTIYF
clone_size: -; cdr3_length: 17; d_call: TRBD2; j_call: TRBJ2-3; v_call: TRBV19; cdr3_nt: TGTGCCAGTACCGACCCCGCCGGCGGGGGGGGCACAGATACGCAGTATTTT; cdr3_aa: CASTDPAGGGGTDTQYF
clone_size: -; cdr3_length: 15; d_call: TRBD2; j_call: TRBJ2-1; v_call: TRBV15; cdr3_nt: TGTGCCACCAGCGTTAGCGGGAGCTTAAACAATGAGCAGTTCTTC; cdr3_aa: CATSVSGSLNNEQFF
clone_size: -; cdr3_length: 14; d_call: -; j_call: TRBJ2-3; v_call: TRBV9; cdr3_nt: TGTGCCAGCAGCGTAGATGAGGGTACAGATACGCAGTATTTT; cdr3_aa: CASSVDEGTDTQYF
clone_size: -; cdr3_length: 14; d_call: -; j_call: TRBJ2-1; v_call: TRBV11-2; cdr3_nt: TGTGCCAGCAGCTTAGATCGGGTCGTAAATGAGCAGTTCTTC; cdr3_aa: CASSLDRVVNEQFF
clone_size: -; cdr3_length: 12; d_call: -; j_call: TRBJ1-2; v_call: TRBV28; cdr3_nt: TGTGCCAGCAGTCCTCCGGGTCCTTTCTACACCTTC; cdr3_aa: CASSPPGPFYTF
clone_size: -; cdr3_length: 12; d_call: -; j_call: TRBJ1-2; v_call: TRBV28; cdr3_nt: TGTGCCAGCGCTTTCGCGAATCGGGGCTACACCTTC; cdr3_aa: CASAFANRGYTF
clone_size: once; cdr3_length: 14; d_call: -; j_call: TRBJ2-5; v_call: TRBV3-1/TRBV3-2; cdr3_nt: TGTGCCAGCAGCGAAGCACTAGAAGTAGAGACCCAGTACTTC; cdr3_aa: CASSEALEVETQYF
clone_size: -; cdr3_length: 15; d_call: -; j_call: TRBJ1-1; v_call: TRBV28; cdr3_nt: TGTGCCAGCAGTTTAGGGGCCGTATTCACCACTGAAGCTTTCTTT; cdr3_aa: CASSLGAVFTTEAFF
clone_size: -; cdr3_length: 15; d_call: -; j_call: TRBJ2-1; v_call: TRBV5-1; cdr3_nt: TGCGCCAGCAGCTTGGCTGGGGCGACCCACAATGAGCAGTTCTTC; cdr3_aa: CASSLAGATHNEQFF
clone_size: -; cdr3_length: 14; d_call: TRBD1; j_call: TRBJ1-4; v_call: TRBV7-8; cdr3_nt: TGTGCCAGCAGCCCTTGGGACAGCAATGAAAAACTGTTTTTT; cdr3_aa: CASSPWDSNEKLFF
clone_size: -; cdr3_length: 15; d_call: -; j_call: TRBJ1-2; v_call: TRBV11-2; cdr3_nt: TGTGCCAGCAGCTTAGATTGGGGGCCCCTTGGGGGCTACACCTTC; cdr3_aa: CASSLDWGPLGGYTF
clone_size: -; cdr3_length: 14; d_call: TRBD2; j_call: TRBJ2-3; v_call: TRBV5-5; cdr3_nt: TGTGCCAGCAGCTTGGGACTAGCCTCAGATACGCAGTATTTT; cdr3_aa: CASSLGLASDTQYF
clone_size: -; cdr3_length: 13; d_call: -; j_call: TRBJ2-3; v_call: TRBV6-5; cdr3_nt: TGTGCCAGCACGGTGGTTGGAGGGGATACGCAGTATTTT; cdr3_aa: CASTVVGGDTQYF
clone_size: -; cdr3_length: 16; d_call: TRBD2; j_call: TRBJ2-3; v_call: TRBV5-8; cdr3_nt: TGTGCCAGCAGCGAGCTAGCGGGGGCGGGGGCAGATACGCAGTATTTT; cdr3_aa: CASSELAGAGADTQYF
clone_size: -; cdr3_length: 11; d_call: -; j_call: TRBJ2-1; v_call: TRBV28; cdr3_nt: TGTGCCAGCTGCGGGCCCAATGAGCAGTTCTTC; cdr3_aa: CASCGPNEQFF
clone_size: -; cdr3_length: 15; d_call: -; j_call: TRBJ2-1; v_call: TRBV15; cdr3_nt: TGTGCCACCAGCAGATCCGGGACTCTAAACAATGAGCAGTTCTTC; cdr3_aa: CATSRSGTLNNEQFF
clone_size: -; cdr3_length: 15; d_call: -; j_call: TRBJ2-7; v_call: TRBV7-6; cdr3_nt: TGTGCCAGCAGCTTAGTCTACAGGGAAGGGTACGAGCAGTACTTC; cdr3_aa: CASSLVYREGYEQYF
clone_size: -; cdr3_length: 16; d_call: TRBD2; j_call: TRBJ2-3; v_call: TRBV18; cdr3_nt: TGTGCCAGCTCGCGGGGGGCCGACCGTGGCCTCGATACGCAGTATTTT; cdr3_aa: CASSRGADRGLDTQYF
clone_size: few; cdr3_length: 14; d_call: TRBD1; j_call: TRBJ1-2; v_call: TRBV5-1; cdr3_nt: TGCGCCACCAAGCGGACAGGGGGTGACTATGGCTACACCTTC; cdr3_aa: CATKRTGGDYGYTF
clone_size: once; cdr3_length: 19; d_call: TRBD1; j_call: TRBJ2-6; v_call: TRBV5-1; cdr3_nt: TGCGCCAGCAGCCTGTCCGTCACAGGGGGCGCCTCTGGGGCCAACGTCCTGACTTTC; cdr3_aa: CASSLSVTGGASGANVLTF
clone_size: -; cdr3_length: 11; d_call: -; j_call: TRBJ2-5; v_call: TRBV30; cdr3_nt: TGTGCCTGGAGTGCCGGGGGAGTCCCGTACTTC; cdr3_aa: CAWSAGGVPYF
clone_size: -; cdr3_length: 12; d_call: -; j_call: TRBJ1-3; v_call: TRBV5-5; cdr3_nt: TGTGCCAGCAGCGTATCTGGAAACACCATATATTTT; cdr3_aa: CASSVSGNTIYF
clone_size: -; cdr3_length: 16; d_call: TRBD2; j_call: TRBJ2-3; v_call: TRBV9; cdr3_nt: TGTGCCAGCAGCGTAGGGTCCCTAGCGGCCACAGATACGCAGTATTTT; cdr3_aa: CASSVGSLAATDTQYF
clone_size: few; cdr3_length: 14; d_call: -; j_call: TRBJ2-6; v_call: TRBV27; cdr3_nt: TGTGCCAGCGGCAGGGAGGCTGGGGCCAACGTCCTGACTTTC; cdr3_aa: CASGREAGANVLTF
clone_size: -; cdr3_length: 12; d_call: -; j_call: TRBJ2-7; v_call: TRBV19; cdr3_nt: TGTGCCAGTAGCCGAGACTTGGTCGAGCAGTACTTC; cdr3_aa: CASSRDLVEQYF
clone_size: -; cdr3_length: 15; d_call: TRBD1; j_call: TRBJ2-2; v_call: TRBV3-1/TRBV3-2; cdr3_nt: TGTGCCAGCCGCCCAGACAGGGGTGGCACCGGGGAGCTGTTTTTT; cdr3_aa: CASRPDRGGTGELFF
clone_size: -; cdr3_length: 14; d_call: TRBD1; j_call: TRBJ2-1; v_call: TRBV16; cdr3_nt: TGTGCCAGCAGCCAGGGACAGACAAACAATGAGCAGTTCTTC; cdr3_aa: CASSQGQTNNEQFF
clone_size: once; cdr3_length: 15; d_call: -; j_call: TRBJ2-5; v_call: TRBV2; cdr3_nt: TGTGCCAGCAGTGACCTAAATGGGGGGTTAGAGACCCAGTACTTC; cdr3_aa: CASSDLNGGLETQYF
clone_size: -; cdr3_length: 17; d_call: -; j_call: TRBJ2-6; v_call: TRBV28; cdr3_nt: TGTGCCAGCAGTAACAGGCCCCAAGACTCTGGGGCCAACGTCCTGACTTTC; cdr3_aa: CASSNRPQDSGANVLTF
clone_size: once; cdr3_length: 16; d_call: TRBD1; j_call: TRBJ1-2; v_call: TRBV19; cdr3_nt: TGTGCCAGTAGTATTCGACAAACCGGGACAGGGGGTGGCTACACCTTC; cdr3_aa: CASSIRQTGTGGGYTF
clone_size: -; cdr3_length: 14; d_call: -; j_call: TRBJ1-5; v_call: TRBV7-2; cdr3_nt: TGTGCCAGCAGCCCGGGGGGAGCGGGGCAGCCCCAGCATTTT; cdr3_aa: CASSPGGAGQPQHF